These 21 T cell receptor beta chains came from one sample sequenced in a study of T cells after yellow fever vaccination. MiXCR, run by TCRdb on the 5' RACE reads, gives a single entry per CDR3 protein. The sample lists approximately 120,000 distinct CDR3 sequences; around 15% were seen once. Source: CD8+ T cells sorted from PBMCs, taken 5 days after the yellow fever booster vaccination. These receptors were collected from a man younger than 30 who received the YFV17D yellow fever vaccine.

The V and J genes are TRBV11-2 and TRBJ1-1; D is possibly TRBD1 (5 bases). Trimming shortened V by 0 bases and J by 3 bases, and 8 bases separated the two germline ends. CDR3 length: 14 amino acids. In germline, CDR1 is SGHAT, CDR2 FQNNGV. This chain's CDR3 is CASSLDGGYTEAFF. The DNA of the CDR3 is TGTGCCAGCAGCTTAGACGGGGGGTACACTGAAGCTTTCTTT.

This rearrangement joins TRBV12-3 or TRBV12-4 to TRBJ1-2; 10 bases align to TRBD1. The J segment lost 3 bases and the V segment lost 3 bases, leaving 4 bases of the junction unmatched. The CDR3 sequence is 15 residues long. The CDR3 nucleotides read TGTGCCAGCAGTTTCGTTGGGACAGGGGACTATGGCTACACCTTC. Protein product: CASSFVGTGDYGYTF.

There are a few counts of this clonotype. The chain recombines TRBV4-1 with TRBJ1-5, with D perhaps TRBD1 (6 bases). The germline gives CDR1 MGHRA, CDR2 YSYEKL. The CDR3 has 15 amino acids. V gave up 1 base and J gave up 8 bases, with 15 bases separating them. In DNA, the CDR3 is TGCGCCAGCAGCCAAGTAACAGGGAAAGTGAAGCCCCAGCATTTT. Translated, it gives CASSQVTGKVKPQHF.

The chain links TRBV7-9 to TRBJ1-2; maybe TRBD1 (6 bases). Trimming left V 7 bases short and J 5 bases short, with 17 bases between. Germline V gives CDR1 SEHNR, CDR2 FQNEAQ (reference sequence). The CDR3 is 14 residues long. CDR3 sequence (DNA): TGTGCCAGCACCCCCCGACAGGACTGGTATGGCTACACCTTC. This encodes CASTPRQDWYGYTF.

The J gene is TRBJ2-3, the V gene TRBV15; 10 bases agree with TRBD1. The CDR3 sequence is 16 residues long. J was trimmed by 4 bases and V by 0 bases; bases with no gene match: 4. Germline CDR1 reads LNHNV; CDR2 reads YYDKDF (reference sequence). The CDR3 DNA follows: TGTGCCACCAGCAGAGAGAGAGGACAGGGGGCAGATACGCAGTATTTT. Its protein product is CATSRERGQGADTQYF.

This sequence joins TRBV27 and TRBJ1-1; D uncertain. The CDR3 totals 16 residues. CDR1 is MNHEY and CDR2 is SMNVEV in the germline V gene (reference sequence). V was cut by 5 bases and J by 1 base, with 17 bases left in between. The CDR3 coding sequence is TGTGCCAGCAGTACCGGGCCTTGGGGAGGGAACACTGAAGCTTTCTTT. This sequence encodes CASSTGPWGGNTEAFF.

This clonotype appeared many times. This chain connects TRBV12-3 or TRBV12-4 to TRBJ2-7; D is possibly TRBD2 (5 bases). V lost 1 base and J 4 bases, leaving 5 bases between the germline ends. CDR3 length: 12 amino acids. CDR3 residues: CASSLGRYEQYV. As DNA, the CDR3 is TGTGCCAGCAGTTTAGGGAGGTACGAGCAGTACGTC.

This clonotype was seen only a few times. CDR3 in amino acids: CASSIGLAGNEQFF. DNA for the CDR3: TGTGCCAGTAGTATCGGACTAGCGGGTAATGAGCAGTTCTTC. The rearrangement uses TRBV19 and TRBJ2-1; TRBD2 aligns across 11 bases. The junction had 2 bases not matched to a gene; V was cut back by 3 bases and J by 7 bases. The CDR3 consists of 14 residues. The germline V gene has CDR1 LNHDA and CDR2 SQIVND (reference sequence).

The chain uses TRBV3-1 and TRBJ2-1; D is possibly TRBD1 or TRBD2 (5 bases each). With 0 bases removed from V and 8 bases from J, the gap between germline ends came to 8 bases. The CDR3 is 13 amino acids. CDR1 is LGHDT and CDR2 is YNNKEL in the germline V gene (reference sequence). CDR3 in DNA: TGTGCCAGCAGCCAAGAAACGGGGCATGAGCAGTTCTTC. The encoded protein is CASSQETGHEQFF.

Only a few counts were recorded for this clonotype. This rearrangement joins TRBV30 to TRBJ2-3; the D is unclear. The V gene lost 0 bases and the J gene lost 0 bases, with 10 bases spanning the gap. CDR1 is GTSNPN and CDR2 is SVGIG in the germline V gene (reference sequence). This CDR3 spans 15 amino acids. CDR3 in amino acids: CAWSVHPTSTDTQYF. Here the CDR3 DNA reads TGTGCCTGGAGTGTACATCCGACTAGCACAGATACGCAGTATTTT.

The chain carries TRBV11-2 and TRBJ1-2; tentatively, D is TRBD1 (5 bases). Germline V gives CDR1 SGHAT, CDR2 FQNNGV. V dropped 1 base and J dropped 4 bases, with 13 bases sitting between them. The CDR3 consists of 15 residues. CDR3 coding DNA: TGTGCCAGCAGCTTAGTAGGGGAGCTCCCCTATGGCTACACCTTC. It yields the protein CASSLVGELPYGYTF.

The chain has TRBV7-9 and TRBJ1-1; TRBD1 matches 7 bases. The CDR3 consists of 18 residues. CDR1 and CDR2 (germline): SEHNR, FQNEAQ (reference sequence). V dropped 6 bases and J dropped 0; count of bases not matched to a gene: 16. CDR3 DNA sequence: TGTGCCAGCAGTCCACGGACAGGATCGTTGTCTATGAACACTGAAGCTTTCTTT. Its translation is CASSPRTGSLSMNTEAFF.

The sample holds a few counts of this clonotype. The CDR3 loop reads CASRQTQGTGTDTQYF. In nucleotides, the CDR3 is TGTGCCAGCAGGCAAACACAGGGAACGGGCACAGATACGCAGTATTTT. The chain is built from TRBV11-2 and TRBJ2-3; D is possibly TRBD1 (6 bases). Trimming removed 6 bases from V and 1 base from J, with 17 bases in between. The CDR3 has 16 residues. Germline CDR1 and CDR2: SGHAT and FQNNGV.

Only a few counts were recorded for this clonotype. This chain links TRBV4-1 with TRBJ1-2, with TRBD1 as a possible D gene (6 bases). The V and J ends lost 3 bases and 5 bases respectively, with 13 bases between them. The CDR3 consists of 14 residues. CDR1 is MGHRA, CDR2 YSYEKL, per germline. CDR3 DNA: TGCGCCAGCAGCCATGCCGGGACACAGTATGGCTACACCTTC. This gives the protein CASSHAGTQYGYTF.

By frequency in the sample, this clonotype is medium-sized. This sequence joins TRBV12-3 or TRBV12-4 and TRBJ1-2; D not certain. The CDR3 covers 16 residues. Trimming pared 5 bases from V and 3 bases from J, leaving 19 bases between. Here the CDR3 reads CASSPTGPQTYYGYTF. The CDR3 DNA is TGTGCCAGCAGTCCAACCGGGCCTCAGACCTACTATGGCTACACCTTC.

This clonotype has just a few counts. The rearrangement links TRBV4-3 to TRBJ2-3, with D perhaps matching TRBD1 (6 bases). Germline CDR1 LGHNA, CDR2 YSLEER. This CDR3 is 16 amino acids long. The ends were cut back, 0 bases at V and 1 base at J, with 11 bases in the middle. This CDR3 reads CASSQEGARGTDTQYF. DNA of the CDR3: TGCGCCAGCAGCCAAGAGGGGGCGCGAGGCACAGATACGCAGTATTTT.

This clonotype has a handful of counts. The chain combines TRBV6-2 or TRBV6-3 with TRBJ2-5, with no clear D. This CDR3 is built from 12 residues. V lost 5 bases and J lost 9, with 13 bases in between. Per the germline V gene, CDR1 is MNHEY and CDR2 is SVGEGT. DNA for the CDR3: TGTGCCAGCAGTAGGTCGAGAGGTCCCCAGTACTTC. This gives the protein CASSRSRGPQYF.

This chain joins TRBV6-1 and TRBJ1-1, with 8 bases aligning to TRBD1. Germline values: CDR1 MNHNS, CDR2 SASEGT. This CDR3 region has 15 residues. The trim removed 5 bases at V and 1 base at J, leaving 6 bases unmatched. CDR3 sequence reads: CASSQLTGANTEAFF. CDR3 nucleotide sequence: TGTGCCAGCAGTCAACTGACAGGGGCGAACACTGAAGCTTTCTTT.

The J gene is TRBJ2-5, the V gene TRBV7-9; D may be TRBD1 or TRBD2 (7 bases each). In germline, CDR1 is SEHNR, CDR2 FQNEAQ (reference sequence). V gave up 10 bases and J gave up 2 bases, with 14 bases separating them. CDR3 size: 13 residues. CDR3 DNA: TGTGCCACGCGGGGGACAGCACAAGAGACCCAGTACTTC. Protein product: CATRGTAQETQYF.

The rearrangement links TRBV24-1 to TRBJ1-2; TRBD1 aligns across 7 bases. The ends lost 0 bases at V and 7 bases at J; junction bases unmatched: 4. CDR3 size: 14 residues. CDR1 KGHDR and CDR2 SFDVKD come from the germline V gene. CDR3 nucleotides: TGTGCCACCAGTGATTTGGAGGGGGCTCGTGGCTACACCTTC. Translated, it gives CATSDLEGARGYTF.

The CDR3 region has the DNA TGTGCCAGCAGTGTTTGGGGGGGGACCTACTCACCCCTCCACTTT. Translation: CASSVWGGTYSPLHF. The gene calls are TRBV12-3 or TRBV12-4 and TRBJ1-6; D perhaps matches TRBD1 (5 bases). CDR3 length: 15 residues. The ends were cut back, 5 bases at V and 10 bases at J, with 18 bases in the middle.